This TCR beta chain emerged from a study of OX40 agonist ivuxolimab in advanced cancers. Study as a whole: Two patients with cutaneous melanoma and one with hepatocellular carcinoma, three in total, showed partial responses.

General study findings and limits: Partial responders at 0.1-3.0 mg/kg had among the lowest clonal expansion.

With 5 bases removed from V and 9 bases from J, the gap between germline ends came to 10 bases. Germline V lookup: CDR1 MNHEY, CDR2 SVGAGI. This CDR3 spans 11 amino acids. On this clone itself: Antigen unknown.

Some clones are missing from TCRdb's copy, which holds only in-frame ones; the method was immunoSEQ multiplex PCR. The sample consists of 70,000 to 75,000 clones, approximately 82% of them appearing once. It was autoimmune disease history or systemic immunosuppression that excluded patients. The sequencing here drew on CD4+ or CD8+ T cells sorted from blood, taken in a trial of the OX40 agonist ivuxolimab. The receptor's source is an adult with an advanced solid tumor such as melanoma, head and neck, liver or kidney cancer. The chain has TRBV6-5 and TRBJ1-2; D ambiguous. The CDR3 sequence: CASSTNGRYTF. The CDR3 coding sequence is TGTGCCAGCAGTACAAACGGGCGCTACACCTTC.